The 23 T cell receptor beta chains below come from one sample, sequenced in a study of siplizumab effects on memory and regulatory T cells. Some clones are missing from TCRdb's copy, which holds only in-frame ones; the method was immunoSEQ multiplex PCR. The sample lists more than 85,000 clones, about 91% occurring once. The sample comprised Tregs sorted from blood. These receptors were taken from a human donor in good health.

The J gene is TRBJ1-1, the V gene TRBV18; 7 positions match TRBD1. Germline CDR1 is KGHSH and CDR2 is LQKENI. This CDR3 has 12 amino acids. The trim removed 6 bases at V and 7 bases at J, leaving 5 bases unmatched. The CDR3 bases are TGTGCCAGCTCTCAACAGGGGCTTGAAGCTTTCTTT. As protein: CASSQQGLEAFF. Together with reference TRBV18 and TRBJ1-1, the CDR3 gives the full variable domain: NAGVMQNPRHLVRRRGQEARLRCSPMKGHSHVYWYRQLPEEGLKFMVYLQKENIIDESGMPKERFSAEFPKEGPSILRIQQVVRGDSAAYFCASSQQGLEAFFGQGTRLTVV.

The chain uses TRBV5-4 and TRBJ2-5; D not certain. The CDR3 length is 13 residues. V gave up 4 bases and J gave up 3 bases, with 10 bases separating them. The germline gives CDR1 SGHNT, CDR2 YYREEE (reference sequence). CDR3: CASSEGLKETQYF. DNA for the CDR3: TGTGCCAGCAGCGAAGGGTTAAAAGAGACCCAGTACTTC.

The count of this clone is one. The chain employs TRBV10-3 and TRBJ2-7, with D perhaps matching TRBD1 (5 bases). The CDR3 runs 14 residues. Trimming cost V 6 bases and J 0 bases, with 12 bases left between them. Germline V lookup: CDR1 ENHRY, CDR2 SYGVKD. The CDR3 is CAIRKSQGSYEQYF. DNA of the CDR3: TGTGCCATCAGGAAAAGTCAGGGCTCCTACGAGCAGTACTTC.

The V and J genes are TRBV27 and TRBJ1-1; tentatively, D is TRBD1 (6 bases). Looked up from germline, CDR1 is MNHEY and CDR2 is SMNVEV (reference sequence). This CDR3 region has 13 residues. Trimming took 3 bases from V and 5 from J, leaving 10 bases between them. DNA of the CDR3: TGTGCCAGCAGTTTGATTCAGGGGACTGAAGCTTTCTTT. Translated: CASSLIQGTEAFF.

This chain uses TRBV6-1 with TRBJ1-5, with D hard to call. Germline V CDR1 and CDR2: MNHNS, SASEGT. V was cut by 5 bases and J by 5 bases, with 7 bases left in between. The CDR3 spans 12 residues. The CDR3 protein is CASSSSDQPQHF. As DNA, the CDR3 is TGTGCCAGCAGTTCATCCGATCAGCCCCAGCATTTT.

The chain joins TRBV2 to TRBJ2-7, with 8 bases fitting TRBD2. Trimming at V came to 7 bases and at J to 4 bases, leaving 9 bases not matched to a gene. The CDR3 extends over 14 amino acids. Germline V gene lookup returns CDR1 SNHLY and CDR2 FYNNEI. The chain's CDR3 is CASKESGSQYEQYF. For the CDR3, the DNA is TGTGCCAGCAAGGAAAGCGGGAGTCAGTACGAGCAGTACTTC. Full variable domain (rest looked up from reference TRBV2 and TRBJ2-7): EPEVTQTPSHQVTQMGQEVILRCVPISNHLYFYWYRQILGQKVEFLVSFYNNEISEKSEIFDDQFSVERPDGSNFTLKIRSTKLEDSAMYFCASKESGSQYEQYFGPGTRLTVT.

The CDR3 nucleotides are TGTGCCAGCAGCTTGTACCGGACCTACGAGCAGTACTTC. Its protein is CASSLYRTYEQYF. The chain links TRBV5-8 to TRBJ2-7; D gene ambiguous. Germline V gene data show CDR1 as SGHTS and CDR2 as YDEGEE. Trimming removed 1 base from V and 2 bases from J, with 7 bases in between. This CDR3 is 13 amino acids long.

The rearrangement joins TRBV18 to TRBJ2-3, with 12 nucleotides matching TRBD2. Per germline, CDR1 KGHSH and CDR2 LQKENI. Trimming cost V 3 bases and J 2 bases; bases outside gene matches: 3. The CDR3 contains 16 residues. This CDR3 is CASSPPSGGATDTQYF. CDR3 sequence (DNA): TGTGCCAGCTCACCCCCTAGCGGGGGGGCCACAGATACGCAGTATTTT. The whole variable domain, remainder taken from reference TRBV18 and TRBJ2-3, is NAGVMQNPRHLVRRRGQEARLRCSPMKGHSHVYWYRQLPEEGLKFMVYLQKENIIDESGMPKERFSAEFPKEGPSILRIQQVVRGDSAAYFCASSPPSGGATDTQYFGPGTRLTVL.

CDR3 sequence reads: CASSRQGLKYF. The CDR3 nucleotides are TGTGCCAGCAGCCGACAGGGTCTTAAGTACTTC. The V gene is TRBV2, the J gene TRBJ2-7, with 7 nucleotides matching TRBD1. CDR3 length: 11 amino acids. Trimming removed 6 bases from V and 11 bases from J; junction bases left unmatched: 7. The germline V gene encodes CDR1 SNHLY and CDR2 FYNNEI.

In nucleotides, the CDR3 is TGTGCCAGCAGTTTTCGGACTAGCTTTTACAATGAGCAGTTCTTC. Protein sequence: CASSFRTSFYNEQFF. V gene TRBV6-1 combines with J gene TRBJ2-1, with TRBD2 identical over 8 bases. CDR3 length: 15 residues. CDR1 MNHNS and CDR2 SASEGT come from the germline V gene. J was trimmed by 4 bases and V by 5 bases; bases with no gene match: 7.

The chain links TRBV6-4 to TRBJ2-1, with 9 bases fitting TRBD2. The CDR3 totals 17 residues. After removal of 3 bases from V and 1 base from J, the junction contained 7 bases not matched to a gene. Germline values: CDR1 MRHNA, CDR2 SNTAGT. Written as DNA, the CDR3 is TGTGCCAGCAGTGAAGCGGGGGGTTATCTGTCCTACAATGAGCAGTTCTTC. It is translated as CASSEAGGYLSYNEQFF.

This chain uses TRBV7-9 with TRBJ2-7; 11 positions match TRBD1. The CDR3 runs to 15 residues. The germline CDR1 and CDR2 sequences are SEHNR and FQNEAQ (reference sequence). Losses at the gene ends were 1 base for V and 4 bases for J; bases not matched to a gene: 3. CDR3 amino acids: CASSLGTGGRYEQYF. The CDR3 DNA is TGTGCCAGCAGCTTAGGGACAGGGGGCCGGTACGAGCAGTACTTC.

This chain connects TRBV2 to TRBJ2-3; D remains ambiguous. Trimming left V 7 bases short and J 0 bases short, with 14 bases between. Germline CDR1 is SNHLY and CDR2 is FYNNEI. The CDR3 covers 15 residues. CDR3: CASNSGGLSTDTQYF. The CDR3 nucleotides read TGTGCCAGCAATTCCGGTGGTCTAAGCACAGATACGCAGTATTTT.

The genes are TRBV6-5 and TRBJ2-3, with 10 bases that match TRBD2. The junction had 3 bases not matched to a gene; V was cut back by 4 bases and J by 2 bases. The CDR3 is made up of 15 amino acids. The germline CDR1 and CDR2 sequences are MNHEY and SVGAGI. The CDR3 spells CASSSSGRNTDTQYF. The CDR3 nucleotides are TGTGCCAGCAGTTCTAGCGGGAGAAACACAGATACGCAGTATTTT.

The chain employs TRBV15 and TRBJ2-5; D uncertain. V shed 0 bases and J shed 4 bases, with 9 bases lying between them. Per the germline V gene, CDR1 is LNHNV and CDR2 is YYDKDF (reference sequence). The length of the CDR3 is 14 residues. CDR3 protein: CATSREGLRETQYF. The CDR3 DNA is TGTGCCACCAGCAGAGAGGGCCTCCGAGAGACCCAGTACTTC.

Only a few counts were recorded for this clone. The chain has TRBV5-1 and TRBJ2-1; 7 bases align to TRBD2. CDR3 length equals 15 residues. CDR1 is SGHRS and CDR2 is YFSETQ in the germline V gene. Trimming removed 4 bases from V and 0 bases from J; junction bases left unmatched: 4. CDR3 nucleotide sequence: TGCGCCAGCAGCCCGGGACTATCCTCCTACAATGAGCAGTTCTTC. Its translation: CASSPGLSSYNEQFF. Complete variable domain (other parts from reference TRBV5-1 and TRBJ2-1): KAGVTQTPRYLIKTRGQQVTLSCSPISGHRSVSWYQQTPGQGLQFLFEYFSETQRNKGNFPGRFSGRQFSNSRSEMNVSTLELGDSALYLCASSPGLSSYNEQFFGPGTRLTVL.

The rearrangement uses TRBV14 and TRBJ1-2; D is ambiguous. This CDR3 has 15 residues. Looked up from germline, CDR1 is SGHDN and CDR2 is FVKESK. Trimming left V 1 base short and J 4 bases short, with 13 bases between. As DNA, the CDR3 is TGTGCCAGCAGCCAAGGGCCGATCTCTCTCTATGGCTACACCTTC. This sequence encodes CASSQGPISLYGYTF.

The chain recombines TRBV7-6 with TRBJ1-1; D not resolved. CDR1 is SGHVS, CDR2 FNYEAQ, per germline. V was clipped by 6 bases and J by 3 bases, with 14 bases between them. The CDR3 length is 14 residues. Written as DNA, the CDR3 is TGTGCCAGCAGATCTCCGGGGAGGGACACTGAAGCTTTCTTT. Protein sequence: CASRSPGRDTEAFF.

The V gene is TRBV4-1, the J gene TRBJ1-4, with 7 positions matching TRBD1. Trimming at V came to 8 bases and at J to 6 bases, leaving 12 bases not matched to a gene. Germline CDR1 MGHRA, CDR2 YSYEKL. The CDR3 length is 15 residues. For the CDR3, the DNA is TGCGCCAGCGGACCCGGGACAGTACTTTATGAAAAACTGTTTTTT. The encoded protein is CASGPGTVLYEKLFF.

CDR3 loop: CASSFNRAGLVGYTF. DNA of the CDR3: TGCGCCAGCAGCTTCAACCGGGCCGGACTCGTTGGCTACACCTTC. V gene TRBV5-1 combines with J gene TRBJ1-2; D ambiguous. V was pared by 2 bases and J by 7 bases, with 18 bases between. The CDR3 contains 15 residues. The germline V gene has CDR1 SGHRS and CDR2 YFSETQ. The whole variable domain, remainder taken from reference TRBV5-1 and TRBJ1-2, is KAGVTQTPRYLIKTRGQQVTLSCSPISGHRSVSWYQQTPGQGLQFLFEYFSETQRNKGNFPGRFSGRQFSNSRSEMNVSTLELGDSALYLCASSFNRAGLVGYTFGSGTRLTVV.

The chain joins TRBV7-8 to TRBJ1-5, with 8 bases that match TRBD1. Germline lookup yields CDR1 SGHVS and CDR2 FQNEAQ. This CDR3 contains 16 residues. Trimming at V came to 5 bases and at J to 2 bases, leaving 8 bases not matched to a gene. DNA of the CDR3: TGTGCCAGCAGCGCCCAACAGGGGGGTCGCAATCAGCCCCAGCATTTT. Translation: CASSAQQGGRNQPQHF. Complete variable domain (other parts from reference TRBV7-8 and TRBJ1-5): GAGVSQSPRYKVAKRGQDVALRCDPISGHVSLFWYQQALGQGPEFLTYFQNEAQLDKSGLPSDRFFAERPEGSVSTLKIQRTQQEDSAVYLCASSAQQGGRNQPQHFGDGTRLSIL.

DNA of the CDR3: TGTGCCAGCAGATCAACCGGGACAGGGAACTATGGCTACACCTTC. It specifies CASRSTGTGNYGYTF. J is TRBJ1-2 and V is TRBV6-1; 9 bases are a match to TRBD1. Trimming cost V 6 bases and J 2 bases; bases outside gene matches: 7. This CDR3 contains 15 residues. Germline V gene sequence: CDR1 MNHNS, CDR2 SASEGT.

V and J are TRBV4-1 and TRBJ2-3; 10 bases align to TRBD2. V was pared by 0 bases and J by 9 bases, with 15 bases of the junction left unmatched. The CDR3 runs to 18 residues. Germline V gene lookup returns CDR1 MGHRA and CDR2 YSYEKL. The CDR3 DNA reads TGCGCCAGCAGCCAAGATCCGGGAGCGGGGGGGCCTGGGAGGACGCAGTATTTT. As protein: CASSQDPGAGGPGRTQYF.